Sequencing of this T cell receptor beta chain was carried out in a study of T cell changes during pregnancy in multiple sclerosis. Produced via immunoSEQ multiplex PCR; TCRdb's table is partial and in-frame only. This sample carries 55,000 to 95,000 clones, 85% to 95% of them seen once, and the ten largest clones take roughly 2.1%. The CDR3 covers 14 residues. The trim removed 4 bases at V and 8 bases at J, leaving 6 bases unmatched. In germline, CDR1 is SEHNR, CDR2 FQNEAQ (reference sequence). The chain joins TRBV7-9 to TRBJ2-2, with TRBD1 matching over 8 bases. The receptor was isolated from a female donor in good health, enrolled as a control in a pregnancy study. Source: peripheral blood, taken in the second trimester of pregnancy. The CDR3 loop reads CASSWTGLGGELFF. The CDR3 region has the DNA TGTGCCAGCAGCTGGACAGGGTTAGGAGGGGAGCTGTTTTTT. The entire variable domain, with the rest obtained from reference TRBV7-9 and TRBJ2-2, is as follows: DTGVSQNPRHKITKRGQNVTFRCDPISEHNRLYWYRQTLGQGPEFLTYFQNEAQLEKSRLLSDRFSAERPKGSFSTLEIQRTEQGDSAMYLCASSWTGLGGELFFGEGSRLTVL.